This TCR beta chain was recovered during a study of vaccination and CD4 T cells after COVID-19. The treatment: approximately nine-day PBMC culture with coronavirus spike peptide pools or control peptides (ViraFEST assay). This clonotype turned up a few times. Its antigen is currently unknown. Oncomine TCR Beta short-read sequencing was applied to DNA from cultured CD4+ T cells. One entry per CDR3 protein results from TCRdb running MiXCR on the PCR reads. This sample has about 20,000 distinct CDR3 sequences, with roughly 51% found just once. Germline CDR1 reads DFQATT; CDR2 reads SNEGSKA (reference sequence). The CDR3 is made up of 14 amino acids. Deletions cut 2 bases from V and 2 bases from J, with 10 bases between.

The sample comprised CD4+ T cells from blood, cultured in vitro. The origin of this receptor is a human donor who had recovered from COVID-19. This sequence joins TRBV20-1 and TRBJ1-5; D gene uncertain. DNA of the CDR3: TGCAGTGCTAGATTCAGTGGGGGCAATCAGCCCCAGCATTTT. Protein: CSARFSGGNQPQHF.